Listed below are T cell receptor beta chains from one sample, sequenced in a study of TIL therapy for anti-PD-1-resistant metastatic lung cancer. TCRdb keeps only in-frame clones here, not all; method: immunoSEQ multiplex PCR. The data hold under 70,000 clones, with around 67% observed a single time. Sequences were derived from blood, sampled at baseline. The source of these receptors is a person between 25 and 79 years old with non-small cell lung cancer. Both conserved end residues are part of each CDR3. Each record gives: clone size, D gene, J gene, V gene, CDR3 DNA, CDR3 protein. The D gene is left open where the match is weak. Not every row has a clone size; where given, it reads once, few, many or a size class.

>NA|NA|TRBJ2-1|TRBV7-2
TGTGCCAGCAGCCCGAGGGGGGGCCCCTGGAATGAGCAGTTCTTC
CASSPRGGPWNEQFF
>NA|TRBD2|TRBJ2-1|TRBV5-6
TGTGCCAGCAGCCCCCGGGAGGGCCTTTTTTATGAGCAGTTCTTC
CASSPREGLFYEQFF
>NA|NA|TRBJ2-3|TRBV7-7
TGTGCTAGCAGCCCTGGGGACGGGTGGCACGCAGATACGCAGTATTTT
CASSPGDGWHADTQYF
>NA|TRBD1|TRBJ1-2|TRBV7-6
TGTGCCAGCAGCCCTGGGACAGGCCGAGCCTATGGCTACACCTTC
CASSPGTGRAYGYTF
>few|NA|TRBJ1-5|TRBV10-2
TGCGCCAGCAGTGAGTCCTTACTTAATCAGCCCCAGCATTTT
CASSESLLNQPQHF
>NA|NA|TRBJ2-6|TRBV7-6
TGTGCCAGCAGCTTAAGTGGCCCTGGGGCCAACGTCCTGACTTTC
CASSLSGPGANVLTF
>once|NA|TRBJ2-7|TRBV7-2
TGTGCCAGCAGCACCCGACAGCCCCCCTACGAGCAGTACTTC
CASSTRQPPYEQYF
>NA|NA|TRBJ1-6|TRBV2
TGTGCCAGCAGTGAATGGGGTATAGGTAATTCACCCCTCCACTTT
CASSEWGIGNSPLHF
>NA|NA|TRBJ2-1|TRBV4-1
TGCGCCAGCAGCCCCCAATCCTTAGCGGTCGGCTCCTACAATGAGCAGTTCTTC
CASSPQSLAVGSYNEQFF
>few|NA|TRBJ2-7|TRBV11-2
TGTGCCAGCAGCCTAACAACTAGCCCCTCCTACGAGCAGTACTTC
CASSLTTSPSYEQYF
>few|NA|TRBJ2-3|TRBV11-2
TGTGCCAGCAGCTTTCGGACAAATACGCAGTATTTT
CASSFRTNTQYF
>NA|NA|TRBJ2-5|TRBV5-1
TGCGCCAGCAGCTTGTATGGGAGCCAAGAGACCCAGTACTTC
CASSLYGSQETQYF
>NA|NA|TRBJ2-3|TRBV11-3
TGTGCCAGCAGCTTAGCGGGCAGAGACCGAACGCAGTATTTT
CASSLAGRDRTQYF
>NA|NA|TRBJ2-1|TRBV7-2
TGTGCCAGCAGCTTAGTAGGGGGGACTTTACCTGAGCAGTTCTTC
CASSLVGGTLPEQFF
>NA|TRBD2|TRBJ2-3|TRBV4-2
TGTGCCAGCAGCCGGAGTTTACTAGCGGGGGAAAGCACAGATACGCAGTATTTT
CASSRSLLAGESTDTQYF
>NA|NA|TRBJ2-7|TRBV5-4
TGTGCCAGCAGCTTGGACCAGTCCTACGAGCAGTACTTC
CASSLDQSYEQYF
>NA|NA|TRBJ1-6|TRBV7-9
TGTGCCAGCAGCTTCGGCGGGGGAGATTCACCCCTCCACTTT
CASSFGGGDSPLHF
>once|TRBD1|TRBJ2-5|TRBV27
TGTGCCAGCAGCAGGCAGGGGGCATTGGAGACCCAGTACTTC
CASSRQGALETQYF
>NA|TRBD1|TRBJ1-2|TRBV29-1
TGCAGCGTTGAGTGGACAGGGGGCTGGGGCTACACCTTC
CSVEWTGGWGYTF
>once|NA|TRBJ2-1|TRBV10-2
TGCGCCAGCAACGAGGGTTCCTACAATGAGCAGTTCTTC
CASNEGSYNEQFF
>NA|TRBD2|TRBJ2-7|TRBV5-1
TGCGCCAGCAGCTTGGTCCTAAGGGCGGGAGGGTCCGAGCAGTACTTC
CASSLVLRAGGSEQYF
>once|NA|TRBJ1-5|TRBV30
TGTGCCTGGAGTGTTGAGGGCAGCAATCAGCCCCAGCATTTT
CAWSVEGSNQPQHF
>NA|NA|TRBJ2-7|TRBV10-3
TGTGCCATCGCCGTGGAGGGGAGAGGTACCTACGAGCAGTACTTC
CAIAVEGRGTYEQYF
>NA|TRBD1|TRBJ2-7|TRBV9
TGTGCCAGCAGCGACACACCAGGGGGCGGGTACGAGCAGTACTTC
CASSDTPGGGYEQYF
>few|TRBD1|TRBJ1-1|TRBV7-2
TGTGCCAGCAGCTTAGCGCGACGGACAGGGAATGGGAACACTGAAGCTTTCTTT
CASSLARRTGNGNTEAFF
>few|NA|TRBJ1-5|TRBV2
TGTGCCAGCAGTGATGAGGGGCGTAGCAATCAGCCCCAGCATTTT
CASSDEGRSNQPQHF
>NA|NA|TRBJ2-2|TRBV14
TGTGCCAGCAGCCAAGGGGTTTCCGGGGAGCTGTTTTTT
CASSQGVSGELFF
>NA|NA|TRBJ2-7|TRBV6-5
TGTGCCAGCAGTTACTCGCTGGGGGCACAGCAGTACTTC
CASSYSLGAQQYF
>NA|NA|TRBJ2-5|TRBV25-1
TGTGCCAGCAGTCGGGAAGAGACCCAGTACTTC
CASSREETQYF
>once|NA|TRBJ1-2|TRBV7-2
TGTGCCAGCAGCTTAGGGGGGCTCGGTAGTGGCTACACCTTC
CASSLGGLGSGYTF
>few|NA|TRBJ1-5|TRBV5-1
TGCGCCAGCAGCTTGGTAGGGTCAGATCAGCCCCAGCATTTT
CASSLVGSDQPQHF
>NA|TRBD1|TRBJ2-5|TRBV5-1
TGCGCCAGCAGCTTGGGACAGGGGTGGGGAGAGACCCAGTACTTC
CASSLGQGWGETQYF
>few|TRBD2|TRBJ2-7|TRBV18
TGTGCCAGCTCACCAGGGTGGGAGGGCCACGAGCAGTACTTC
CASSPGWEGHEQYF
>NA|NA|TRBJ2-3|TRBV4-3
TGCGCCAGCAGCCAAGATCGGAAAGGACCCAGCACAGATACGCAGTATTTT
CASSQDRKGPSTDTQYF
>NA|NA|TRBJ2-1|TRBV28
TGTGCCAGCGCGGCAGGGGCGATATCGGAGCAGTTCTTC
CASAAGAISEQFF
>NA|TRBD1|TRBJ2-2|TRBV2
TGTGCCAGCAGTGAAAGGGGTCCAGGGGGTAGGACCGGGGAGCTGTTTTTT
CASSERGPGGRTGELFF
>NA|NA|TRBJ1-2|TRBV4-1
TGCGCCAGCAGCCAAGCAAGGACAACTAACTATGGCTACACCTTC
CASSQARTTNYGYTF
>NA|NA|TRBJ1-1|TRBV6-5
TGTGCCAGCCTCTCGTCAGCCGGACGGAACACTGAAGCTTTCTTT
CASLSSAGRNTEAFF
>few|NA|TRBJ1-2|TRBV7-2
TGTGCCAGCAGCTTCGACAGGAGCAACGATGGCTACACCTTC
CASSFDRSNDGYTF
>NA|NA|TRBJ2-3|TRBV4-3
TGCGCCAGCAGCCAAGATACGGGAGAGACAGATACGCAGTATTTT
CASSQDTGETDTQYF
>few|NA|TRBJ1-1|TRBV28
TGTGCCAGCAGTTCATGGGGTGAGGCTTTCTTT
CASSSWGEAFF
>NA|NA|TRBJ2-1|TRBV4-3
TGCGCCAGCAGCCAAGTGGAGGCAGGGAACAATGAGCAGTTCTTC
CASSQVEAGNNEQFF
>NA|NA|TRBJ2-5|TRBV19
TGTGCCAGTAGTATAGATCGCATATCTGACGCCCAGTACTTC
CASSIDRISDAQYF
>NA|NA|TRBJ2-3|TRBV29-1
TGCAGCGCCGACGAGCGGGATACGCAGTATTTT
CSADERDTQYF
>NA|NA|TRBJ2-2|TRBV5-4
TGTGCCAGCAGTTCCGTCGGGGAGCTGTTTTTT
CASSSVGELFF
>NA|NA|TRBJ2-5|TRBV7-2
TGTGCCAGCAGACTCTCGGGGGCGGGGTGGGGGACCCAGTACTTC
CASRLSGAGWGTQYF
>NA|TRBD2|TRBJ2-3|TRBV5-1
TGCGCCAGCAGCCCCCAGACTAGCGCGAGCACAGATACGCAGTATTTT
CASSPQTSASTDTQYF